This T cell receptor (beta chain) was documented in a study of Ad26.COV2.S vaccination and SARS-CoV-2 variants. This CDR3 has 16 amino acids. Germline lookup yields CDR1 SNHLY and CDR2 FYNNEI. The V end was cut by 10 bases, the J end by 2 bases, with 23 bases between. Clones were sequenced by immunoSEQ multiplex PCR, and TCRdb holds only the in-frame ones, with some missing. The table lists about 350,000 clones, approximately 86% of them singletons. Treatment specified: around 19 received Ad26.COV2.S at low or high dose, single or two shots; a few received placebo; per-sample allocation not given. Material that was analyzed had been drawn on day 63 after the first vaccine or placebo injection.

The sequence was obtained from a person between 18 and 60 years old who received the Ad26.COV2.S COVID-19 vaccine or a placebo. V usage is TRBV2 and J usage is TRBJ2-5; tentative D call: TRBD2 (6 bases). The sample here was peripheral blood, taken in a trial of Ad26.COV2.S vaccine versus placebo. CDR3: CATYGPSRGGQETQYF. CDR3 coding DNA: TGTGCCACCTACGGCCCTTCACGAGGAGGGCAAGAGACCCAGTACTTC.